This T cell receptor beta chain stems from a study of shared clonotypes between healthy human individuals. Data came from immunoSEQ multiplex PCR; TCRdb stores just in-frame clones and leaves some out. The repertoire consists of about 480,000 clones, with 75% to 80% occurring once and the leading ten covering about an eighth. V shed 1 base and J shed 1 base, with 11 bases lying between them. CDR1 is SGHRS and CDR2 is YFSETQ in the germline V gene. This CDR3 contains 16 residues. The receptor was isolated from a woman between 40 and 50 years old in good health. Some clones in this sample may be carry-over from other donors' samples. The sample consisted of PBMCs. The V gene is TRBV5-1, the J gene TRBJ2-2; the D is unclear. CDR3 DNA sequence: TGCGCCAGCAGCTTGAAGGTCGCGGAGAACACCGGGGAGCTGTTTTTT. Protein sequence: CASSLKVAENTGELFF.